This T cell receptor (beta chain) was observed in a study of tumor and adjacent non-tumor tissue in lung cancer. Overall study context: The patients, around 11 men and roughly 5 women, were about 30 to 85 with stage I to III disease.

The CDR3 loop spans 13 amino acids. The germline V and J ends were trimmed by 7 bases and 5 bases, with 17 bases remaining between them. Germline loops: CDR1 SQVTM, CDR2 ANQGSEA. A modified ARM-PCR protocol with three rounds of nested PCR amplified TCRbeta. Via MiXCR, TCRdb re-called the multiplex PCR reads, giving one row per CDR3 protein. The data show approximately 120,000 distinct CDR3 sequences, about 61% seen once. No cell sorting was done before RNA was extracted from the tissue. The normal lung tissue was taken more than 3 cm from the tumor edge. This clonotype was seen ten or more times. Its antigen is not identified. Findings and limits, study-wide: In normal lung, the top 100 clones were significantly more dominant than in tumor.

The specimen was distant non-tumor lung tissue. The chain couples TRBV29-1 to TRBJ2-5; D unresolved. The TCR originated in a man aged 55 to 70 with non-small cell lung cancer. CDR3 sequence reads: CSAALSRWETQYF. Written as DNA, the CDR3 is TGCAGCGCCGCGCTATCGAGGTGGGAGACCCAGTACTTC.